Listed here are 14 T cell receptor beta chains from one sample, sequenced in a study of tumor-infiltrating lymphocytes in primary liver carcinoma. Co-extraction of RNA and DNA was performed on roughly 20-33 mg of unsorted bulk tissue. With a constant-region primer, TCR beta cDNA was made from about 0.5 ug of total RNA. Amplification in three nested multiplex PCR rounds with slightly modified ARM-PCR gave rise to TCR beta libraries. Rounds one and two of PCR, each of roughly 10 cycles, were primed with TRBV1-TRBV30 forward primers and a C-beta reverse primer. TCRdb re-called the multiplex PCR reads through MiXCR, storing one row per CDR3 protein. The data show about 120,000 distinct CDR3 sequences, about 68% seen once. The sequenced sample was liver tumor tissue from sampling region 1. Subset described: tumor region T1, superior pole. These receptors were collected from a woman aged 55-69 years with primary liver carcinoma and hepatitis B virus infection.

In the case of this clonotype: A much bigger clone sits one base away, suggesting this may be a read error. Likely a read error: the CDR3 ends without its conserved phenylalanine or tryptophan. The chain is built from TRBV29-1 and TRBJ2-7, with 12 bases that match TRBD2. The CDR3 extends over 13 amino acids. Germline CDR1 and CDR2: SQVTM and ANQGSEA. J lost 7 bases, V lost 7 bases, and 8 bases had no gene match. The CDR3 loop reads CSARTSGKGEQYL. The CDR3 nucleotides are TGCAGCGCCCGGACTAGCGGGAAGGGTGAGCAGTACCTC.

Note on this clonotype: The CDR3 does not end in the conserved phenylalanine or tryptophan, so this is likely a read error. The V and J genes are TRBV11-3 and TRBJ2-1; 13 bases are shared with TRBD2. The CDR3 runs to 15 residues. Germline lookup yields CDR1 SGHNT and CDR2 YENEEA. Losses at the gene ends were 9 bases for V and 9 bases for J; bases not matched to a gene: 11. The CDR3 DNA is TGTGCCAGTAGCCCCGGGACTAGCGGGAACCTTGAGCAGTTCTCC. Residues: CASSPGTSGNLEQFS.

Of note for this clonotype: Given a much more abundant clone one base away, this may be a read error. The conserved closing phenylalanine or tryptophan is absent in this CDR3, likely reflecting a read error. V is TRBV14 and J is TRBJ1-4, with D possibly being TRBD1 (6 bases). The CDR3 is 16 amino acids. The V end was cut by 0 bases, the J end by 5 bases, with 13 bases between. CDR1 is SGHDN and CDR2 is FVKESK in the germline V gene. CDR3 sequence reads: CASSQDLGGPNEKLFL. The DNA for the CDR3 is TGTGCCAGCAGCCAAGATCTAGGGGGACCCAATGAAAAACTGTTTTTG.

This clonotype was picked up many times. The chain uses TRBV6-6 and TRBJ2-7; 7 positions match TRBD1. After removal of 0 bases from V and 2 bases from J, the junction contained 7 bases not matched to a gene. The CDR3 is made up of 16 amino acids. Germline assignment: CDR1 MNHNY and CDR2 SVGAGI (reference sequence). CDR3 sequence: CASSYSVGTATYEQYF. CDR3 DNA: TGTGCCAGCAGTTACTCTGTGGGGACAGCTACCTACGAGCAGTACTTC.

This clonotype was detected only a few times. Here the CDR3 reads CASSRRLSETQYF. Here the CDR3 DNA reads TGTGCCAGCAGCCGCCGTCTATCGGAGACCCAGTACTTC. The chain is built from TRBV28 and TRBJ2-5; no clear D. The germline V and J ends were trimmed by 6 bases and 5 bases, with 13 bases remaining between them. The CDR3 has 13 residues. Germline-derived CDR1 and CDR2 are MDHEN and SYDVKM.

In the case of this clonotype: The junction departs from the called germline gene at one end, perhaps through a read error. The chain employs TRBV12-3 or TRBV12-4 and TRBJ2-2; D is tentatively TRBD1 or TRBD2 (5 bases each). The CDR3 runs to 17 residues. The CDR3 nucleotides are TGTGCCAGCAGTTTTCACTGCGACAGCCAAGACACCGGGGAGCTGTTCTTT. Its protein product is CASSFHCDSQDTGELFF.

Only one count was recorded for this clonotype. One end of the junction fails to match germline, which may point to a read error. This chain joins TRBV11-2 and TRBJ1-1; D uncertain. CDR3 length: 13 amino acids. Germline loops: CDR1 SGHAT, CDR2 FQNNGV. The CDR3 nucleotides read TGTTCCAGCAGCCTCGTGTTGAACACTGAAGCTTTCTTT. The encoded protein is CSSSLVLNTEAFF.

In the case of this clonotype: One junction end disagrees with the germline gene, perhaps due to a read error. J is TRBJ2-3 and V is TRBV14; 7 bases fit TRBD2. This CDR3 has 15 amino acids. The germline CDR1 and CDR2 sequences are SGHDN and FVKESK. The DNA for the CDR3 is TGTGCCAGCAGCCAAGTTGCGGGAGCGGCAGATACGCACTATTTT. This encodes CASSQVAGAADTHYF.

With regard to this clonotype: A clone one base away is much larger, so this may be a read error. The chain links TRBV4-1 to TRBJ1-5, with 7 positions matching TRBD1. The V gene's germline CDR1 is MGHRA and CDR2 YSYEKL. The CDR3 has 14 residues. The CDR3 here is CASSQTGQYQSQHF. The CDR3 region has the DNA TGCGCCAGCAGCCAGACAGGGCAATATCAGTCCCAGCATTTT.

As for this clonotype: A much larger clone differs by one base, so this may be a read error. The V call is TRBV10-3, the J call TRBJ2-1, with D maybe TRBD2 (7 bases). The CDR3 loop spans 13 amino acids. Germline V gene sequence: CDR1 ENHRY, CDR2 SYGVKD. V dropped 10 bases and J dropped 7 bases, with 17 bases sitting between them. Written as DNA, the CDR3 is TGTGCCAGCAAGGGGGGAGGGCTGAATGAGCAGTTCTTC. Translating gives CASKGGGLNEQFF.

This sequence joins TRBV6-2 or TRBV6-3 and TRBJ2-5, with D hard to call. CDR1 is MNHEY, CDR2 SVGEGT, per germline. The CDR3 length is 14 residues. Trimming stripped 2 bases from V and 5 bases from J, with 12 bases between. The CDR3 sequence: CASSYATPHETQYF. The DNA of the CDR3 is TGTGCCAGCAGTTACGCCACCCCCCATGAGACCCAGTACTTC.

The V and J genes are TRBV11-2 and TRBJ1-5; unclear D gene. The V gene's germline CDR1 is SGHAT and CDR2 FQNNGV. The CDR3 is made up of 13 amino acids. V lost 6 bases, J lost 3 bases, and 9 bases lay in between. CDR3 region: CASSSRDNQPQHF. In DNA, the CDR3 is TGTGCCAGCAGTTCTAGGGACAATCAGCCCCAGCATTTT.

The table lists this clonotype with a count of one. This could be a read error, since a much larger clone is one nucleotide away. The V and J genes are TRBV6-6 and TRBJ2-1; tentative D call: TRBD1 (5 bases). Per the germline V gene, CDR1 is MNHNY and CDR2 is SVGAGI (reference sequence). CDR3 size: 11 residues. The CDR3 loop reads CTSTSRTEQFF. In nucleotides, the CDR3 is TGTACCAGCACCAGCCGGACAGAGCAGTTCTTC.

The count of this clonotype is one. V usage is TRBV11-2 and J usage is TRBJ2-3, with TRBD1 as a possible D gene (5 bases). Germline CDR1 is SGHAT and CDR2 is FQNNGV. Trimming cost V 7 bases and J 2 bases, with 10 bases left between them. The length of the CDR3 is 13 residues. CDR3 nucleotide sequence: TGTGCCAGCATGGGGCTTCCCACAGATACGCAGTATTTT. Translating gives CASMGLPTDTQYF.